This is a list of T cell receptor beta chains from one sample in a study of early T cells in non-severe SARS-CoV-2 infection. Using its own MiXCR run on the 5' RACE reads, TCRdb lists one record per CDR3 protein. The repertoire holds over 50,000 distinct CDR3 sequences, roughly 12% seen once, with approximately 2.8% in the top ten. Sequenced input: whole blood. The source is an adult who was a healthcare worker with PCR-confirmed SARS-CoV-2 infection or an uninfected control (not recorded which). CDR3s include the opening cysteine and the closing phenylalanine or tryptophan. Each record gives: V gene, D gene, J gene, clone size, CDR3 DNA, CDR3 protein. D genes are given only for firm matches. Size is omitted from some rows. Given values are once, few, many or a class for expanded clones.

v_call: TRBV20-1; d_call: TRBD2; j_call: TRBJ2-3; clone_size: many; cdr3_nt: TGCAGTGCTAGAGACCCGCCGCTAGCGGGGAACACAGATACGCAGTATTTT; cdr3_aa: CSARDPPLAGNTDTQYF
v_call: TRBV5-1; d_call: NA; j_call: TRBJ2-1; clone_size: many; cdr3_nt: TGCGCCAGCAGCTTTATCAATGAGCAGTTCTTC; cdr3_aa: CASSFINEQFF
v_call: TRBV30; d_call: TRBD2; j_call: TRBJ2-7; clone_size: NA; cdr3_nt: TGTGCCTGGAGTGGAGGGCGGACTAGCGCCTACGAGCAGTACTTC; cdr3_aa: CAWSGGRTSAYEQYF
v_call: TRBV5-1; d_call: NA; j_call: TRBJ1-1; clone_size: many; cdr3_nt: TGCGCCAGCAGCTTGGAGCCCTCTTCTAAGAACACTGAAGCTTTCTTT; cdr3_aa: CASSLEPSSKNTEAFF
v_call: TRBV6-5; d_call: NA; j_call: TRBJ1-1; clone_size: few; cdr3_nt: TGTGCCAGCAGTTCCTTGACAGGAATAACTCCTGAAGCTTTCTTT; cdr3_aa: CASSSLTGITPEAFF
v_call: TRBV4-1; d_call: NA; j_call: TRBJ1-5; clone_size: few; cdr3_nt: TGCGCCAGCAGCAGCACCGGGACCAACAATCAGCCCCAGCATTTT; cdr3_aa: CASSSTGTNNQPQHF
v_call: TRBV7-2; d_call: NA; j_call: TRBJ2-1; clone_size: few; cdr3_nt: TGTGCCAGCAGCTTGAGTGCGGGCCCTCACAATGAGCAGTTCTTC; cdr3_aa: CASSLSAGPHNEQFF
v_call: TRBV28; d_call: NA; j_call: TRBJ2-7; clone_size: NA; cdr3_nt: TGTGCCAGCAGCAAATCTCAAGAGACCTACGAGCAGTACTTC; cdr3_aa: CASSKSQETYEQYF
v_call: TRBV11-2; d_call: TRBD1; j_call: TRBJ2-7; clone_size: many; cdr3_nt: TGTGCCAGCGGCAGGGGACAGAAAAGAGACGAGCAGTACTTC; cdr3_aa: CASGRGQKRDEQYF
v_call: TRBV20-1; d_call: NA; j_call: TRBJ1-5; clone_size: NA; cdr3_nt: TGCAGTGCTAGAGGGCCCAATCAGCCCCAGCATTTT; cdr3_aa: CSARGPNQPQHF
v_call: TRBV28; d_call: NA; j_call: TRBJ2-1; clone_size: NA; cdr3_nt: TGTGCCAGCAGTTGGGGGACGGGCAATGAGCAGTTCTTC; cdr3_aa: CASSWGTGNEQFF
v_call: TRBV11-2; d_call: NA; j_call: TRBJ1-2; clone_size: many; cdr3_nt: TGTGCCAGCAGCCCTAATGGAGTGCATGGCTACACCTTC; cdr3_aa: CASSPNGVHGYTF
v_call: TRBV30; d_call: NA; j_call: TRBJ1-1; clone_size: many; cdr3_nt: TGTGCCTGGAGGGGGGAAGGTCGGACTGAAGCTTTCTTT; cdr3_aa: CAWRGEGRTEAFF